This T cell receptor (beta chain) emerged from a study of blood T cell repertoires in COVID-19. Measured with immunoSEQ multiplex PCR; TCRdb has only the in-frame clones, and not every one. Of some 170,000 clones in the sample, roughly 82% were seen once. The CDR3 sequence is 13 residues long. The V end lost 2 bases, the J end lost 5 bases, and 10 bases lay between the germline ends. Germline loops: CDR1 LNHNV, CDR2 YYDKDF (reference sequence). This chain links TRBV15 with TRBJ2-7; weak D call: TRBD1 (5 bases). This clonotype was sampled from a woman between 70 and 85 years old with acute or convalescent COVID-19. Sequences were obtained from peripheral blood. The CDR3 region has the DNA TGTGCCACCAGCAGACAGGGATGGGACGAGCAGTACTTC. Translation gives CATSRQGWDEQYF.